The 19 T cell receptor beta chains presented below share a single source sample, sequenced in a study of metastatic and nonmetastatic thyroid tumors. With MiXCR, TCRdb reprocessed the PCR reads. The table lists tens of thousands of clones, around 26% of them singletons. Each patient came to thyroid surgery without any prior treatment (of any kind). The sample taken for sequencing was blood. These receptors came from a female donor with papillary thyroid cancer or a benign thyroid nodule (not recorded which). Some clones in this sample may be carry-over from other donors' samples.

V usage is TRBV20-1 and J usage is TRBJ2-7; D may be TRBD2 (6 bases). Trimming removed 0 bases at V and 2 bases at J, with 17 bases between. The CDR3 has 16 residues. Germline lookup yields CDR1 DFQATT and CDR2 SNEGSKA (reference sequence). CDR3 sequence (DNA): TGCAGTGCTAGAGATGTGGGCAGGAGGGTACCCTACGAGCAGTACTTC. Protein: CSARDVGRRVPYEQYF.

The gene calls are TRBV7-2 and TRBJ2-5, with D uncertain. Germline lookup yields CDR1 SGHTA and CDR2 FQGNSA. V was shortened by 0 bases and J by 4 bases, with 6 bases between the two germline ends. CDR3 length equals 13 residues. The CDR3 DNA sequence: TGTGCCAGCAGCTTAGCCTTGGGAGAGACCCAGTACTTC. This gives the protein CASSLALGETQYF.

The sample holds many counts of this clone. This chain joins TRBV20-1 and TRBJ1-1; a weak D match, TRBD1 (5 bases). V was trimmed by 6 bases and J by 1 base, leaving 15 bases between them. Per the germline V gene, CDR1 is DFQATT and CDR2 is SNEGSKA (reference sequence). The CDR3 loop spans 14 amino acids. The CDR3 DNA follows: TGCAGTGCGAGCCCCGGGACCCAGAACACTGAAGCTTTCTTT. This codes for CSASPGTQNTEAFF.

With regard to this clone: A read error may be the cause here, since a much bigger clone is one base away. The genes are TRBV5-6 and TRBJ2-7; D is unresolved. The V end was cut by 9 bases, the J end by 5 bases, with 18 bases between. This CDR3 comprises 13 residues. CDR1 SGHDT and CDR2 YYEEEE come from the germline V gene. CDR3 sequence: CATLSWWAHEQYF. The CDR3 nucleotides read TGTGCCACCTTGTCCTGGTGGGCCCACGAGCAGTACTTC.

The chain links TRBV20-1 to TRBJ2-2; 8 nucleotides line up with TRBD2. V dropped 5 bases and J dropped 3; count of bases not matched to a gene: 17. CDR3 length: 18 amino acids. CDR1 and CDR2 from the germline V gene are DFQATT and SNEGSKA (reference sequence). The CDR3 DNA is TGCAGTGCTCGAGGAATAGCGGGGACCCAGGGAGACACCGGGGAGCTGTTTTTT. Translated, it gives CSARGIAGTQGDTGELFF.

This clone was detected many times. The sample has other DNA sequences that encode this CDR3 too. The rearrangement joins TRBV25-1 to TRBJ1-4, with a possible D match to TRBD1 (5 bases). Trimming shortened V by 6 bases and J by 4 bases, and 12 bases separated the two germline ends. CDR1 is MGHDK and CDR2 is SYGVNS in the germline V gene. CDR3 length: 14 amino acids. The CDR3 DNA reads TGTGCCAGCAGAGGGGATAGAAGTAATGAAAAACTGTTTTTT. The encoded protein is CASRGDRSNEKLFF.

In its sample, this clone was seen a few times. The V and J genes are TRBV4-1 and TRBJ2-7; 10 bases line up with TRBD2. The CDR3 consists of 15 residues. CDR1 is MGHRA and CDR2 is YSYEKL in the germline V gene. J gave up 3 bases and V 0 bases, and 2 bases lay outside the gene matches. The CDR3 loop reads CASSQETSGYYEQYF. CDR3 nucleotide sequence: TGCGCCAGCAGCCAAGAGACTAGCGGGTACTACGAGCAGTACTTC.

The chain employs TRBV20-1 and TRBJ2-7; 7 nucleotides align to TRBD2. The CDR3 extends over 12 amino acids. V dropped 6 bases and J dropped 7; count of bases not matched to a gene: 9. The germline CDR1 and CDR2 sequences are DFQATT and SNEGSKA (reference sequence). The CDR3 region has the DNA TGCAGTGCCTCTACCACCGGGGGGGAGCAGTACTTC. It translates to CSASTTGGEQYF.

The V and J genes are TRBV4-3 and TRBJ2-7; D is undetermined. V dropped 0 bases and J dropped 3 bases, with 9 bases sitting between them. The CDR3 totals 14 residues. Germline V lookup: CDR1 LGHNA, CDR2 YSLEER. The CDR3 loop reads CASSQDVRDYEQYF. The CDR3 DNA follows: TGCGCCAGCAGCCAAGACGTAAGGGACTACGAGCAGTACTTC.

In its sample, this clone was seen a few times. The rearrangement links TRBV15 to TRBJ1-4, with D unclear. Trimming took off 1 base at V and 0 bases at J, with 0 bases between the two ends. The CDR3 length is 13 residues. In germline, CDR1 is LNHNV, CDR2 YYDKDF (reference sequence). Here the CDR3 DNA reads TGTGCCACCAGCAGAGCAACTAATGAAAAACTGTTTTTT. Translated: CATSRATNEKLFF.

This clone was found many times. V usage is TRBV27 and J usage is TRBJ1-6, with 7 bases fitting TRBD1. Germline V lookup: CDR1 MNHEY, CDR2 SMNVEV (reference sequence). The CDR3 is 15 residues long. The ends lost 6 bases at V and 9 bases at J; junction bases unmatched: 11. The CDR3 coding sequence is TGTGCCAGCAGCCCGCCCCGGGACAGACCTTCACCCCTCCACTTT. This gives the protein CASSPPRDRPSPLHF.

This clone was recorded at least ten times. The chain has TRBV11-2 and TRBJ1-1; 9 positions agree with TRBD1. This CDR3 is built from 14 residues. Germline V CDR1 and CDR2: SGHAT, FQNNGV. V was clipped by 4 bases and J by 5 bases; unmatched bases: 5. The CDR3 loop reads CASSWSDRGTEAFF. The CDR3 DNA reads as TGTGCCAGCAGCTGGAGTGACAGGGGGACTGAAGCTTTCTTT.

This chain links TRBV20-1 with TRBJ1-1; no reliable D call. The CDR3 totals 10 residues. The germline V gene has CDR1 DFQATT and CDR2 SNEGSKA (reference sequence). The V gene lost 5 bases and the J gene lost 9 bases, with 10 bases spanning the gap. The chain's CDR3 is CSAPGGKAFF. Written as DNA, the CDR3 is TGCAGTGCTCCGGGAGGTAAAGCTTTCTTT.

At least ten counts were recorded for this clone. This chain connects TRBV20-1 to TRBJ1-2, with D hard to call. Trimming took 3 bases from V and 5 from J, leaving 10 bases between them. The length of the CDR3 is 12 residues. Germline-derived CDR1 and CDR2 are DFQATT and SNEGSKA (reference sequence). The CDR3 here is CSASRSEYGYTF. As DNA, the CDR3 is TGCAGTGCTAGTAGAAGCGAGTATGGCTACACCTTC.

Ten or more counts support this clone. The J gene is TRBJ2-3, the V gene TRBV6-1; no firm D call. Germline V gene data show CDR1 as MNHNS and CDR2 as SASEGT. The CDR3 is made up of 14 amino acids. V was cut by 11 bases and J by 1 base, with 16 bases left in between. The CDR3 loop reads CAADRTAGTDTQYF. The CDR3 bases are TGTGCCGCTGACCGGACGGCCGGCACAGATACGCAGTATTTT.

This clone was recorded a few times. A much more abundant neighbour one base away suggests this may be a read error. The gene calls are TRBV29-1 and TRBJ2-1; D not resolved. The germline gives CDR1 SQVTM, CDR2 ANQGSEA. CDR3 length equals 14 residues. The CDR3 DNA follows: TGCAGAGTTGAGTGGACCCCCCGTCCCAATGAGCAGTTCTTC. It codes for CRVEWTPRPNEQFF.

The J gene is TRBJ2-2, the V gene TRBV20-1, with TRBD1 as a possible D gene (5 bases). Trimming took off 0 bases at V and 0 bases at J, with 8 bases between the two ends. The CDR3 is 15 residues long. Germline loops: CDR1 DFQATT, CDR2 SNEGSKA (reference sequence). The CDR3 DNA follows: TGCAGTGCTAGAGAGGTGACAGCGAACACCGGGGAGCTGTTTTTT. Protein sequence: CSAREVTANTGELFF.

This clone was observed many times. CDR3 amino acids: CASSQEYTGIWTQYF. For the CDR3, the DNA is TGCGCCAGCAGCCAAGAATATACAGGGATCTGGACCCAGTACTTC. V gene TRBV4-3 combines with J gene TRBJ2-5, with D perhaps TRBD1 (6 bases). The CDR3 covers 15 residues. From germline, CDR1 is LGHNA and CDR2 YSLEER. The V gene lost 0 bases and the J gene lost 7 bases, with 15 bases spanning the gap.

The chain recombines TRBV5-1 with TRBJ1-1, with a weak D call TRBD1 (5 bases). Germline CDR1 and CDR2: SGHRS and YFSETQ. V was pared by 3 bases and J by 2 bases, with 11 bases between. CDR3 size: 14 residues. Here the CDR3 reads CASSSVRVNTEAFF. CDR3 nucleotides: TGCGCCAGCAGCTCAGTCAGGGTTAACACTGAAGCTTTCTTT.